This passage covers 32 T cell receptor beta chains from one sample sequenced in a study of cytomegalovirus exposure and HLA in healthy donors. Use of 60 Vbeta and 13 Jbeta primers characterized the PCR. Produced via immunoSEQ multiplex PCR; TCRdb's table is partial and in-frame only. The profile shows roughly 120,000 clones, around three quarters of them singletons. The sequenced material came from PBMCs. All receptors derive from a man aged 40-55 years in good health and CMV-seronegative.

This clone turned up a few times. V usage is TRBV7-8 and J usage is TRBJ1-6; D not certain. Looked up from germline, CDR1 is SGHVS and CDR2 is FQNEAQ. The length of the CDR3 is 19 residues. Trimming cost V 2 bases and J 0 bases, with 17 bases left between them. The chain's CDR3 is CASSLRVRAGASYNSPLHF. The CDR3 region has the DNA TGTGCCAGCAGCTTAAGAGTGAGGGCAGGAGCCTCCTATAATTCACCCCTCCACTTT.

The chain has TRBV7-7 and TRBJ2-2; D is perhaps TRBD2 (5 bases). V was shortened by 5 bases and J by 6 bases, with 16 bases between the two germline ends. Germline loops: CDR1 SSHAT, CDR2 FNYEAQ (reference sequence). The CDR3 runs 15 residues. The CDR3 nucleotides are TGTGCCAGCAGCCCTAGGGTCGGGGAAGCCGGGGAGCTGTTTTTT. Residues: CASSPRVGEAGELFF.

The rearrangement joins TRBV9 to TRBJ1-1; 8 bases match TRBD1. This CDR3 has 13 residues. V was clipped by 2 bases and J by 10 bases; unmatched bases: 7. Germline V gene sequence: CDR1 SGDLS, CDR2 YYNGEE. Here the CDR3 reads CASSVTGAGVAFF. The CDR3 DNA reads TGTGCCAGCAGCGTGACAGGGGCCGGGGTAGCTTTCTTT. The complete variable domain, with remaining parts taken from reference TRBV9 and TRBJ1-1, reads DSGVTQTPKHLITATGQRVTLRCSPRSGDLSVYWYQQSLDQGLQFLIQYYNGEERAKGNILERFSAQQFPDLHSELNLSSLELGDSALYFCASSVTGAGVAFFGQGTRLTVV.

This sequence joins TRBV9 and TRBJ1-3; 7 bases match TRBD1. Losses at the gene ends were 0 bases for V and 4 bases for J; bases not matched to a gene: 4. The CDR3 sequence is 15 residues long. Germline lookup yields CDR1 SGDLS and CDR2 YYNGEE. CDR3 region: CASSVEGGMGNTIYF. For the CDR3, the DNA is TGTGCCAGCAGCGTAGAAGGGGGCATGGGAAACACCATATATTTT.

This sequence joins TRBV2 and TRBJ1-4, with 7 bases lining up with TRBD1. The junction had 8 bases not matched to a gene; V was cut back by 5 bases and J by 8 bases. This CDR3 has 14 residues. In germline, CDR1 is SNHLY, CDR2 FYNNEI. The CDR3 region is CASSPGQEGEKLFF. The CDR3 coding sequence is TGTGCCAGCAGTCCAGGACAGGAGGGAGAAAAACTGTTTTTT. Variable domain in full (rest from reference TRBV2 and TRBJ1-4): EPEVTQTPSHQVTQMGQEVILRCVPISNHLYFYWYRQILGQKVEFLVSFYNNEISEKSEIFDDQFSVERPDGSNFTLKIRSTKLEDSAMYFCASSPGQEGEKLFFGSGTQLSVL.

V and J are TRBV5-1 and TRBJ1-3, with D possibly matching TRBD1 (5 bases). This CDR3 comprises 18 residues. With 0 bases removed from V and 0 bases from J, the gap between germline ends came to 16 bases. Germline lookup yields CDR1 SGHRS and CDR2 YFSETQ. The CDR3 coding sequence is TGCGCCAGCAGCTTGGAAGGGGCGTTCGAGCGCTCTGGAAACACCATATATTTT. This gives the protein CASSLEGAFERSGNTIYF.

The chain recombines TRBV7-6 with TRBJ2-1; weak D call: TRBD2 (6 bases). Trimming shortened V by 3 bases and J by 1 base, and 16 bases separated the two germline ends. This CDR3 is 17 amino acids long. The germline V gene has CDR1 SGHVS and CDR2 FNYEAQ. The CDR3 reads CASSLGGGNPSYNEQFF. The DNA of the CDR3 is TGTGCCAGCAGCTTGGGTGGGGGGAACCCTTCCTACAATGAGCAGTTCTTC. Filled out from reference TRBV7-6 and TRBJ2-1, the complete variable domain reads GAGVSQSPRYKVTKRGQDVALRCDPISGHVSLYWYRQALGQGPEFLTYFNYEAQQDKSGLPNDRFSAERPEGSISTLTIQRTEQRDSAMYRCASSLGGGNPSYNEQFFGPGTRLTVL.

The CDR3 region is CASSQQGAEAFF. CDR3 nucleotides: TGTGCCAGCAGTCAACAGGGGGCTGAAGCTTTCTTT. The rearrangement joins TRBV2 to TRBJ1-1; 8 bases are shared with TRBD1. In germline, CDR1 is SNHLY, CDR2 FYNNEI. This CDR3 has 12 amino acids. Trimming cost V 5 bases and J 6 bases; bases outside gene matches: 2.

This clone was counted a single time. The chain couples TRBV29-1 to TRBJ2-3, with D maybe TRBD1 (6 bases). The germline gives CDR1 SQVTM, CDR2 ANQGSEA. V shed 7 bases and J shed 2 bases, with 19 bases lying between them. CDR3 size: 15 residues. CDR3 DNA sequence: TGCAGCGGCTTCAGGGGAATCGGCGTCACAGATACGCAGTATTTT. Its protein product is CSGFRGIGVTDTQYF.

V and J are TRBV5-4 and TRBJ2-7; the D is unclear. Trimming left V 4 bases short and J 3 bases short, with 5 bases between. Germline CDR1 and CDR2: SGHNT and YYREEE (reference sequence). The CDR3 runs to 11 residues. The CDR3 DNA is TGTGCCAGCAGCACGGGCTACGAGCAGTACTTC. Translated, it gives CASSTGYEQYF.

The rearrangement uses TRBV7-2 and TRBJ1-6; 8 bases fit TRBD1. V lost 4 bases, J lost 18 bases, and 17 bases stayed unmatched. The germline CDR1 and CDR2 sequences are SGHTA and FQGNSA. This CDR3 contains 15 residues. The CDR3 loop is CASSSPRGQGFIPHF. CDR3 bases: TGTGCCAGCAGCTCACCACGCGGACAGGGTTTTATTCCCCACTTT.

V and J are TRBV7-9 and TRBJ1-4, with 11 bases that match TRBD1. The CDR3 is made up of 16 amino acids. The J segment lost 6 bases and the V segment lost 5 bases, leaving 8 bases of the junction unmatched. The germline gives CDR1 SEHNR, CDR2 FQNEAQ (reference sequence). In DNA form, the CDR3 reads TGTGCCAGCAGCCGATCACCGGGACAGGGGGATGAAAAACTGTTTTTT. Translated, it gives CASSRSPGQGDEKLFF.

This clone occurred a few times. The V and J genes are TRBV2 and TRBJ2-3, with TRBD1 as a possible D gene (7 bases). The CDR3 has 14 amino acids. V was pared by 6 bases and J by 2 bases, with 12 bases between. Per germline, CDR1 SNHLY and CDR2 FYNNEI. CDR3 bases: TGTGCCAGCAGCGCGGGACAGATCACAGATACGCAGTATTTT. Translation: CASSAGQITDTQYF.

V usage is TRBV9 and J usage is TRBJ1-1; perhaps TRBD1 as D (6 bases). V shed 4 bases and J shed 5 bases, with 12 bases lying between them. This CDR3 spans 13 amino acids. Germline CDR1 and CDR2: SGDLS and YYNGEE. The CDR3 is CASSPGQLTEAFF. CDR3 sequence (DNA): TGTGCCAGCAGCCCAGGACAGTTAACTGAAGCTTTCTTT.

The rearrangement uses TRBV19 and TRBJ1-6; TRBD1 matches at 7 bases. With V trimmed by 4 bases and J by 7 bases, 7 bases remained unmatched. CDR3 length: 15 residues. Germline V gene lookup returns CDR1 LNHDA and CDR2 SQIVND (reference sequence). CDR3 sequence (DNA): TGTGCCAGTAGTAGCGGGACAGTACGAAATTCACCCCTCCACTTT. Translated: CASSSGTVRNSPLHF.

CDR3 protein: CASSGSSSDTQYF. Here the CDR3 DNA reads TGTGCCAGCAGTGGGAGTAGCTCAGATACGCAGTATTTT. The rearrangement uses TRBV27 and TRBJ2-3; D may be TRBD2 (5 bases). From germline, CDR1 is MNHEY and CDR2 SMNVEV (reference sequence). CDR3 length equals 13 residues. The V end was cut by 5 bases, the J end by 4 bases, with 10 bases between.

With regard to this clone: One end of the junction varies from germline; a read error may be responsible. Other nucleotide sequences in the sample specify the same CDR3. The chain couples TRBV5-6 to TRBJ1-5; D gene uncertain. The CDR3 is made up of 13 amino acids. Germline-derived CDR1 and CDR2 are SGHDT and YYEEEE. CDR3 sequence: CASSAGYNQPQHF. Written as DNA, the CDR3 is TGTGCCAGCAGCGCAGGATATAATCAACCCCAGCATTTT.

The rearrangement links TRBV18 to TRBJ2-1; D not certain. This CDR3 region has 13 residues. The V and J ends lost 0 bases and 6 bases respectively, with 6 bases between them. Germline V gene sequence: CDR1 KGHSH, CDR2 LQKENI. The DNA of the CDR3 is TGTGCCAGCTCACCACCGGCGGTCAATGAGCAGTTCTTC. Protein: CASSPPAVNEQFF.

This clone was seen only once. The V gene is TRBV5-4, the J gene TRBJ2-6; 9 positions agree with TRBD1. Germline trimming cut 5 bases from V and 4 bases from J; bases unmatched to any gene: 7. This CDR3 spans 16 amino acids. CDR1 and CDR2 from the germline V gene are SGHNT and YYREEE (reference sequence). DNA of the CDR3: TGTGCCAGCAGTTCACAGGGGGCCTCAGGGGCCAACGTCCTGACTTTC. Amino acid sequence: CASSSQGASGANVLTF.

Only one count was recorded for this clone. This rearrangement joins TRBV6-5 to TRBJ1-1, with D hard to call. This CDR3 comprises 11 residues. V was trimmed by 5 bases and J by 11 bases, leaving 12 bases between them. Germline CDR1 and CDR2: MNHEY and SVGAGI. CDR3 in amino acids: CASSDWQHAFF. CDR3 bases: TGTGCCAGCAGTGATTGGCAACACGCTTTCTTT.

The chain employs TRBV7-2 and TRBJ2-7; 7 positions match TRBD2. Looked up from germline, CDR1 is SGHTA and CDR2 is FQGNSA. The CDR3 loop spans 15 amino acids. The J segment lost 0 bases and the V segment lost 4 bases, leaving 6 bases of the junction unmatched. In nucleotides, the CDR3 is TGTGCCAGCAGCTACGGGGGGACGAGCTCCTACGAGCAGTACTTC. As protein: CASSYGGTSSYEQYF.

The chain recombines TRBV5-4 with TRBJ2-3; TRBD2 matches at 12 bases. V lost 4 bases and J lost 4; bases outside the gene matches: 16. CDR1 SGHNT and CDR2 YYREEE come from the germline V gene (reference sequence). The length of the CDR3 is 19 residues. The CDR3 DNA sequence: TGTGCCAGCAGCCAACCAATTTGGACTAGCGGGGCTTCGCCAGATACGCAGTATTTT. Translated: CASSQPIWTSGASPDTQYF.

This chain joins TRBV9 and TRBJ1-5; D call uncertain. V was clipped by 0 bases and J by 6 bases, with 13 bases between them. The CDR3 has 15 residues. Germline loops: CDR1 SGDLS, CDR2 YYNGEE. DNA for the CDR3: TGTGCCAGCAGCGTAGGAGGAGTGCCGGGTCAGCCCCAGCATTTT. Translating gives CASSVGGVPGQPQHF.

The CDR3, as DNA: TGTGCCAGCAGTGAAGTGAGCTCTGGGGCCAACGTCCTGACTTTC. Residues: CASSEVSSGANVLTF. V usage is TRBV6-1 and J usage is TRBJ2-6, with unresolved D. The CDR3 length is 15 residues. V was trimmed by 1 base and J by 0 bases, leaving 4 bases between them. CDR1 is MNHNS and CDR2 is SASEGT in the germline V gene.

The chain combines TRBV6-1 with TRBJ2-7; TRBD1 matches 8 bases. The CDR3 runs 15 residues. Germline CDR1 is MNHNS and CDR2 is SASEGT. The ends lost 8 bases at V and 9 bases at J; junction bases unmatched: 18. The CDR3 region has the DNA TGTGCCAGCTGTCCCTTGACAGGGGAAGTTGAGTGGCAGTACTTC. Its protein product is CASCPLTGEVEWQYF.

The V gene is TRBV19, the J gene TRBJ1-6; D gene ambiguous. The CDR3 extends over 14 amino acids. Trimming removed 9 bases at V and 4 bases at J, with 13 bases between. Germline assignment: CDR1 LNHDA and CDR2 SQIVND (reference sequence). CDR3 in amino acids: CASRPQRYNSPLHF. The CDR3 bases are TGTGCCAGCAGACCTCAGAGGTATAATTCACCCCTCCACTTT.

J is TRBJ2-5 and V is TRBV5-1, with TRBD2 matching over 13 bases. Germline V gene lookup returns CDR1 SGHRS and CDR2 YFSETQ. Losses at the gene ends were 6 bases for V and 2 bases for J; bases not matched to a gene: 4. The CDR3 runs to 15 residues. The CDR3 loop reads CASTLLAGGQETQYF. In DNA, the CDR3 is TGCGCCAGCACATTACTAGCGGGGGGGCAAGAGACCCAGTACTTC.

This clone was observed a few times. The genes are TRBV6-5 and TRBJ1-4, with 7 bases matching TRBD1. J gave up 6 bases and V 5 bases, and 0 bases lay outside the gene matches. This CDR3 is 12 amino acids long. The germline V gene encodes CDR1 MNHEY and CDR2 SVGAGI. The CDR3 DNA reads TGTGCCAGCAGTGGACAGGATGAAAAACTGTTTTTT. It translates to CASSGQDEKLFF.

As DNA, the CDR3 is TGTGCCAGCAGGCTTAATACACAAATGGAGACCCAGTACTTC. Residues: CASRLNTQMETQYF. The chain couples TRBV13 to TRBJ2-5; no clear D gene. Deletions cut 6 bases from V and 5 bases from J, with 16 bases between. The CDR3 contains 14 residues. Germline CDR1 PRHDT, CDR2 FYEKMQ (reference sequence).

DNA for the CDR3: TGTGCCAGCAGTCTGCTGTCGACAGGGCAGTTGTACGAGCAGTACTTC. Amino acids: CASSLLSTGQLYEQYF. The rearrangement links TRBV27 to TRBJ2-7; 7 bases align to TRBD1. The CDR3 has 16 amino acids. V trimming: 5 bases; J trimming: 4 bases; junction bases outside the gene matches: 14. Germline CDR1 reads MNHEY; CDR2 reads SMNVEV (reference sequence).

This clone appeared a few times. The chain couples TRBV7-3 to TRBJ2-3; 7 bases fit TRBD1. The length of the CDR3 is 15 residues. The germline CDR1 and CDR2 sequences are SGHTA and FQGTGA. Trimming at V came to 5 bases and at J to 2 bases, leaving 7 bases not matched to a gene. As DNA, the CDR3 is TGTGCCAGCAGCCTTGACAGGGCTGTCACAGATACGCAGTATTTT. As protein: CASSLDRAVTDTQYF.

V gene TRBV28 combines with J gene TRBJ2-3, with a weak D call TRBD1 (5 bases). The length of the CDR3 is 12 residues. Germline loops: CDR1 MDHEN, CDR2 SYDVKM. Trimming removed 6 bases at V and 8 bases at J, with 12 bases between. CDR3 DNA sequence: TGTGCCAGCAGCGTCAGGGTTCGTACGCAGTATTTT. It yields the protein CASSVRVRTQYF.